The 15 T cell receptor beta chains below were found in one sample sequenced in a study of shared clonotypes between healthy human individuals. Using immunoSEQ multiplex PCR, the repertoire was profiled, and TCRdb retains in-frame clones only, with some absent. The sample shows approximately 2.5 million clones, 93% of them seen only once. The material sequenced was naive CD4+ T cells from PBMCs. The subset denotes: CD45RA+ positively selected. These receptors were taken from a man aged 18 to 29 in good health. Some clones in this sample may be carry-over from other donors' samples.

This clone was counted a single time. The chain joins TRBV19 to TRBJ1-5; tentative D call: TRBD1 (5 bases). This CDR3 region has 11 residues. V was pared by 7 bases and J by 10 bases, with 11 bases between. Germline CDR1 and CDR2: LNHDA and SQIVND (reference sequence). Here the CDR3 DNA reads TGTGCCAGTAAGGCCTGGGGCCCCCAGCATTTT. Protein product: CASKAWGPQHF.

This chain connects TRBV9 to TRBJ2-1, with a possible D match to TRBD1 (6 bases). This CDR3 spans 13 amino acids. CDR1 is SGDLS and CDR2 is YYNGEE in the germline V gene. Trimming cost V 3 bases and J 10 bases, with 14 bases left between them. CDR3 sequence reads: CASSAQVTGEQFF. Written as DNA, the CDR3 is TGTGCCAGCAGCGCCCAAGTAACAGGGGAGCAGTTCTTC.

The genes are TRBV6-5 and TRBJ2-3, with D hard to call. The germline V gene encodes CDR1 MNHEY and CDR2 SVGAGI. The germline V and J ends were trimmed by 5 bases and 0 bases, with 9 bases remaining between them. CDR3 length: 14 amino acids. CDR3 region: CASSQTGSTDTQYF. The CDR3 DNA is TGTGCCAGCAGTCAAACCGGCAGCACAGATACGCAGTATTTT.

This clone was found once. The chain links TRBV6-1 to TRBJ1-5; D remains unclear. V dropped 3 bases and J dropped 7 bases, with 13 bases sitting between them. This CDR3 has 14 residues. Germline assignment: CDR1 MNHNS and CDR2 SASEGT. For the CDR3, the DNA is TGTGCCAGCAGTGAGGCCGCGGTTGGGCAGCCCCAGCATTTT. Translation gives CASSEAAVGQPQHF.

The chain combines TRBV5-4 with TRBJ2-7, with TRBD2 identical over 12 bases. The CDR3 covers 15 residues. V was clipped by 0 bases and J by 4 bases; unmatched bases: 2. Germline V gives CDR1 SGHNT, CDR2 YYREEE (reference sequence). CDR3 residues: CASSLGTSGIYEQYF. The CDR3 coding sequence is TGTGCCAGCAGCTTGGGGACTAGCGGGATATACGAGCAGTACTTC.

This sequence joins TRBV19 and TRBJ2-7; weak D call: TRBD1 (6 bases). From germline, CDR1 is LNHDA and CDR2 SQIVND (reference sequence). Trimming left V 7 bases short and J 1 base short, with 14 bases between. The CDR3 contains 14 residues. The CDR3 region is CASTARDTSYEQYF. In DNA form, the CDR3 reads TGTGCCAGTACCGCCCGGGACACTTCCTACGAGCAGTACTTC. The whole variable domain, filled in from reference TRBV19 and TRBJ2-7, reads DGGITQSPKYLFRKEGQNVTLSCEQNLNHDAMYWYRQDPGQGLRLIYYSQIVNDFQKGDIAEGYSVSREKKESFPLTVTSAQKNPTAFYLCASTARDTSYEQYFGPGTRLTVT.

The gene calls are TRBV19 and TRBJ1-5, with unresolved D. The CDR3 is 15 residues long. Deletions cut 3 bases from V and 4 bases from J, with 13 bases between. The germline V gene encodes CDR1 LNHDA and CDR2 SQIVND (reference sequence). The chain's CDR3 is CASSIVASPNQPQHF. The CDR3 DNA is TGTGCCAGTAGTATTGTAGCCAGCCCTAATCAGCCCCAGCATTTT.

V gene TRBV7-2 combines with J gene TRBJ1-3; a weak D match, TRBD1 (5 bases). CDR3 length: 15 amino acids. The V gene's germline CDR1 is SGHTA and CDR2 FQGNSA. V shed 5 bases and J shed 0 bases, with 11 bases lying between them. The CDR3 DNA follows: TGTGCCAGCAGCCCGGGACTGTACTCTGGAAACACCATATATTTT. This encodes CASSPGLYSGNTIYF.

A single count supports this clone. This chain connects TRBV28 to TRBJ2-3, with 8 bases identical to TRBD2. J was trimmed by 2 bases and V by 1 base; bases with no gene match: 5. The CDR3 runs to 16 residues. The germline V gene has CDR1 MDHEN and CDR2 SYDVKM. CDR3 in amino acids: CASSLYEREFTDTQYF. The DNA of the CDR3 is TGTGCCAGCAGTTTATACGAGCGGGAGTTCACAGATACGCAGTATTTT.

The genes are TRBV28 and TRBJ1-2; D gene ambiguous. CDR3 length: 15 residues. Deletions cut 7 bases from V and 5 bases from J, with 20 bases between. The V gene's germline CDR1 is MDHEN and CDR2 SYDVKM. This CDR3 reads CASISPLRETYGYTF. The CDR3 nucleotides read TGTGCCAGCATCTCCCCCCTCCGAGAGACTTATGGCTACACCTTC.

Of note for this clone: Other DNA sequences in this sample translate to the same CDR3. V and J are TRBV2 and TRBJ2-7, with D uncertain. Germline values: CDR1 SNHLY, CDR2 FYNNEI. The V end was cut by 4 bases, the J end by 0 bases, with 10 bases between. This CDR3 comprises 14 residues. The CDR3 DNA follows: TGTGCCAGCAGTGGGGATAGGAGCTCCTACGAGCAGTACTTC. Translation: CASSGDRSSYEQYF.

This clone was seen only a few times. The chain joins TRBV7-3 to TRBJ1-2; D uncertain. The V gene lost 3 bases and the J gene lost 0 bases, with 5 bases spanning the gap. Germline loops: CDR1 SGHTA, CDR2 FQGTGA. The CDR3 is 13 residues long. The CDR3: CASSFAPNYGYTF. CDR3 DNA sequence: TGTGCCAGCAGCTTCGCGCCTAACTATGGCTACACCTTC.

V is TRBV27 and J is TRBJ1-1; TRBD1 might be the D (5 bases). The CDR3 consists of 14 residues. The V end lost 5 bases, the J end lost 1 base, and 11 bases lay between the germline ends. Germline CDR1 is MNHEY and CDR2 is SMNVEV (reference sequence). The DNA for the CDR3 is TGTGCCAGCAGTCCCCGACAGTGGAACACTGAAGCTTTCTTT. It encodes CASSPRQWNTEAFF.

The V call is TRBV18, the J call TRBJ2-7; possibly TRBD1 for D (6 bases). The V end was cut by 6 bases, the J end by 2 bases, with 17 bases between. The CDR3 is 15 amino acids. Germline V gene data show CDR1 as KGHSH and CDR2 as LQKENI. As DNA, the CDR3 is TGTGCCAGCTCCCGGTACAGGGATCAAACCTACGAGCAGTACTTC. As protein: CASSRYRDQTYEQYF.

This chain joins TRBV6-5 and TRBJ2-5, with a weak D call TRBD1 (5 bases). Germline V gene sequence: CDR1 MNHEY, CDR2 SVGAGI. Trimming stripped 1 base from V and 4 bases from J, with 13 bases between. The CDR3 extends over 15 amino acids. The CDR3 DNA reads TGTGCCAGCAGTTACTATAGCAGGGATCGAGAGACCCAGTACTTC. It encodes CASSYYSRDRETQYF.